One and the same sample provided the 15 T cell receptor beta chains below, sequenced in a study of OX40 agonist ivuxolimab in advanced cancers. Repertoires were generated with immunoSEQ multiplex PCR, while TCRdb's copy carries only in-frame clones and drops some. The sample has approximately 38,000 clones, over 80% seen once. The material sequenced was CD4+ or CD8+ T cells sorted from blood, taken in a trial of the OX40 agonist ivuxolimab. These receptor sequences come from an adult with an advanced solid tumor such as melanoma, head and neck, liver or kidney cancer.

In this sample, this clone turned up once. This chain uses TRBV7-9 with TRBJ2-1; TRBD2 matches 10 bases. V lost 7 bases and J lost 9; bases outside the gene matches: 12. Germline V gene sequence: CDR1 SEHNR, CDR2 FQNEAQ (reference sequence). This CDR3 has 15 residues. The CDR3 bases are TGTGCCAGCACCGAGAGCGGGAGGGCCAGCGGTGAGCAGTTCTTC. Amino acids: CASTESGRASGEQFF.

V and J are TRBV18 and TRBJ2-2; D is ambiguous. The V gene lost 2 bases and the J gene lost 5 bases, with 15 bases spanning the gap. The CDR3 totals 16 residues. Germline assignment: CDR1 KGHSH and CDR2 LQKENI. In DNA, the CDR3 is TGTGCCAGCTCACCAAGACCCCACGGGTGGACCGGGGAGCTGTTTTTT. Its protein is CASSPRPHGWTGELFF.

V gene TRBV6-6 combines with J gene TRBJ2-7, with TRBD1 matching over 8 bases. Losses at the gene ends were 8 bases for V and 5 bases for J; bases not matched to a gene: 11. Germline CDR1 reads MNHNY; CDR2 reads SVGAGI (reference sequence). The CDR3 consists of 14 residues. CDR3 loop: CASSSGRGLDEQYF. The CDR3 DNA reads TGTGCCAGCTCCTCGGGCAGGGGGCTCGACGAGCAGTACTTC.

The chain employs TRBV12-2 and TRBJ1-2; TRBD1 was called by the table and not checked on the DNA. TRBV12-2 is recorded as a pseudogene. The CDR3 runs 18 residues. The DNA for the CDR3 is TGTGCAAGTCGCTTAGTAGTTAGATTCCCGGGACAGGGGTATGGCTACACCTTC. It encodes CASRLVVRFPGQGYGYTF.

The chain is built from TRBV14 and TRBJ1-3; possible D gene TRBD1, 6 bases. Germline V gene sequence: CDR1 SGHDN, CDR2 FVKESK. Trimming shortened V by 3 bases and J by 4 bases, and 13 bases separated the two germline ends. The CDR3 consists of 15 residues. The CDR3 bases are TGTGCCAGCAGCCAGTACAGGGTAGCCGGAAACACCATATATTTT. It yields the protein CASSQYRVAGNTIYF.

Relative to its sample, this clone is medium-sized. The V call is TRBV27, the J call TRBJ2-5; D possibly corresponds to TRBD2 (5 bases). Germline V gives CDR1 MNHEY, CDR2 SMNVEV (reference sequence). V shed 5 bases and J shed 1 base, with 14 bases lying between them. The CDR3 has 15 residues. CDR3 DNA: TGTGCCAGCAGTCAGGACTGGACTGGCCAAGAGACCCAGTACTTC. Protein: CASSQDWTGQETQYF.

This clone appeared a single time. CDR3 coding DNA: TGTGCCAGCAGACCTACCAGGGGCTCCTACGAGCAGTACGTC. Amino acid sequence: CASRPTRGSYEQYV. This chain links TRBV6-5 with TRBJ2-7, with D perhaps matching TRBD1 (6 bases). V gave up 6 bases and J gave up 0 bases, with 12 bases separating them. Germline loops: CDR1 MNHEY, CDR2 SVGAGI. The CDR3 is 14 amino acids.

The rearrangement links TRBV19 to TRBJ1-2; D is ambiguous. V was cut by 5 bases and J by 6 bases, with 13 bases left in between. There are 13 residues in the CDR3. Germline values: CDR1 LNHDA, CDR2 SQIVND (reference sequence). CDR3 DNA sequence: TGTGCCAGTAGTTTGTACATTATGGATGGCTACACCTTC. It is translated as CASSLYIMDGYTF.

This rearrangement joins TRBV9 to TRBJ2-3; D possibly corresponds to TRBD1 (5 bases). Germline assignment: CDR1 SGDLS and CDR2 YYNGEE. CDR3 length equals 16 residues. V lost 3 bases and J lost 2, with 16 bases in between. CDR3 loop: CASSDSGGQLTDTQYF. For the CDR3, the DNA is TGTGCCAGCAGCGACTCGGGCGGACAACTCACAGATACGCAGTATTTT.

The gene calls are TRBV6-5 and TRBJ2-1, with D possibly being TRBD1 (5 bases). The germline V and J ends were trimmed by 3 bases and 0 bases, with 12 bases remaining between them. CDR3 size: 16 residues. Germline V gene lookup returns CDR1 MNHEY and CDR2 SVGAGI. The CDR3 is CASSYSGAVSYNEQFF. Written as DNA, the CDR3 is TGTGCCAGCAGTTATTCTGGGGCCGTCTCCTACAATGAGCAGTTCTTC.

This clone was found a few times. The chain carries TRBV20-1 and TRBJ2-3; D may be TRBD2 (6 bases). V lost 4 bases, J lost 9 bases, and 11 bases lay in between. Per germline, CDR1 DFQATT and CDR2 SNEGSKA (reference sequence). The CDR3 has 11 residues. The CDR3 spells CSAMGGGTQYF. The CDR3 coding sequence is TGCAGTGCTATGGGGGGTGGGACGCAGTATTTT.

The chain carries TRBV4-3 and TRBJ2-7; 7 bases line up with TRBD1. This CDR3 spans 15 amino acids. Germline assignment: CDR1 LGHNA and CDR2 YSLEER. The CDR3, as DNA: TGCGTCAGCAGCCAAGAGAAGGACAGGTTCTACGAGCAGTACGTC. This codes for CVSSQEKDRFYEQYV.

The rearrangement joins TRBV19 to TRBJ1-6, with D perhaps matching TRBD1 (5 bases). In germline, CDR1 is LNHDA, CDR2 SQIVND (reference sequence). Trimming took off 3 bases at V and 11 bases at J, with 11 bases between the two ends. CDR3 size: 13 residues. The CDR3 protein is CASSMGPSAPLHF. The DNA for the CDR3 is TGTGCCAGTAGTATGGGACCATCGGCACCCCTCCACTTT.

This sequence joins TRBV15 and TRBJ1-1; D unresolved. There are 14 residues in the CDR3. Germline CDR1 and CDR2: LNHNV and YYDKDF (reference sequence). V was cut by 0 bases and J by 2 bases, with 7 bases left in between. The CDR3 nucleotides read TGTGCCACCAGCAGAGATGATGGCAACACTGAAGCTTTCTTT. Protein: CATSRDDGNTEAFF.

This clone has more than one count but fewer than ten. The V call is TRBV10-3, the J call TRBJ2-7; D is perhaps TRBD2 (6 bases). This CDR3 region has 14 residues. Germline V gene lookup returns CDR1 ENHRY and CDR2 SYGVKD. Trimming took 4 bases from V and 0 from J, leaving 10 bases between them. CDR3 DNA sequence: TGTGCCATCAGTGCGGCGGGGAGCTCCTACGAGCAGTACGTC. Its translation is CAISAAGSSYEQYV.